This TCR beta chain stems from a study of blood T cell repertoires in COVID-19. Across the study: Acute and convalescent COVID-19 samples came from the United States, Italy and Spain.

The table came from immunoSEQ multiplex PCR; TCRdb's copy has only in-frame clones and leaves some out. The sample holds around 290,000 clones, nearly 90% seen once. Trimming pared 2 bases from V and 0 bases from J, leaving 5 bases between. The CDR3 length is 13 residues. The germline V gene has CDR1 GTSNPN and CDR2 SVGIG (reference sequence). Input material: PBMCs or T cells enriched from blood (not recorded which). The receptor was isolated from a woman between 25 and 40 years old who had recovered from COVID-19. V usage is TRBV30 and J usage is TRBJ1-3; D gene ambiguous. This CDR3 is CAWSSVSGNTIYF. The CDR3 DNA reads TGTGCCTGGAGTTCAGTCTCTGGAAACACCATATATTTT.